The rows below give T cell receptor beta chains drawn from one sample of a study of T-cell memory formation after mild COVID-19. One entry per CDR3 protein, called by TCRdb with MiXCR from the 5' RACE reads. The table records approximately 65,000 distinct CDR3 sequences, over 8.5% of them present only once. Source material: PBMCs or a T cell subset sorted from them (not recorded which). The receptors derive from a man aged 18 to 30 who had mild COVID-19 (a few samples of this study predate the infection). Cell type and time point are not known. The CDR3 runs from the conserved cysteine through the conserved F or W. D genes are given only for firm matches. The size of a clone is reported for some rows only, either as once, few or many, or as a class for expanded clones.

V	D	J	size	CDR3	DNA
TRBV5-1	NA	TRBJ2-4	NA	CASSLGIRSVNIQYF	TGCGCCAGCAGCTTGGGGATCAGATCTGTAAACATTCAGTACTTC
TRBV7-9	TRBD1	TRBJ2-5	many	CASTESRGETQYF	TGTGCCAGCACCGAAAGCAGGGGGGAGACCCAGTACTTC
TRBV18	NA	TRBJ1-2	once	CASSPLQGDRGYTF	TGTGCCAGCTCACCACTCCAAGGGGACCGAGGCTACACCTTC
TRBV3-1	NA	TRBJ2-1	many	CASSQSRVSEQFF	TGTGCCAGCAGCCAATCAAGGGTGTCCGAGCAGTTCTTC
TRBV2	TRBD2	TRBJ2-1	NA	CASSLGGGRVYNEQFF	TGTGCCAGCAGCCTCGGGGGGGGTCGGGTGTACAATGAGCAGTTCTTC
TRBV12-3/TRBV12-4	TRBD1	TRBJ2-3	NA	CASSSPGQGTADTQYF	TGTGCCAGCAGTTCCCCGGGACAGGGGACCGCAGATACGCAGTATTTT
TRBV12-3/TRBV12-4	NA	TRBJ2-1	many	CASSLMGATYNEQFF	TGTGCCAGCAGTTTAATGGGGGCTACCTACAATGAGCAGTTCTTC
TRBV7-9	NA	TRBJ2-1	many	CASSLNGYNEQFF	TGTGCCAGCAGCTTAAACGGTTACAATGAGCAGTTCTTC
TRBV7-9	NA	TRBJ1-1	many	CASRERDTEAFF	TGTGCCAGCAGAGAGAGGGACACTGAAGCTTTCTTT
TRBV27	NA	TRBJ2-2	few	CASSLSRANTGELFF	TGTGCCAGCAGTTTGAGCCGGGCGAACACCGGGGAGCTGTTTTTT
TRBV20-1	TRBD2	TRBJ2-3	NA	CSARVAGGATTTDTQYF	TGCAGTGCTAGAGTTGCGGGGGGGGCCACTACCACAGATACGCAGTATTTT
TRBV4-3	NA	TRBJ2-6	many	CASSQDPGPGANVLTF	TGCGCCAGCAGCCAAGATCCGGGCCCTGGGGCCAACGTCCTGACTTTC
TRBV4-1	NA	TRBJ1-2	NA	CASSQDADSYGYTF	TGCGCCAGCAGCCAAGATGCGGATAGCTATGGCTACACCTTC
TRBV5-1	TRBD1	TRBJ2-5	NA	CASSSLGTGEETQYF	TGCGCCAGCAGCTCGCTGGGGACAGGGGAAGAGACCCAGTACTTC
TRBV7-3	TRBD1	TRBJ1-1	NA	CASGDRGGYTEAFF	TGTGCCAGCGGAGACAGGGGAGGATACACTGAAGCTTTCTTT
TRBV5-1	TRBD2	TRBJ2-3	NA	CASSLYSGASTDTQYF	TGCGCCAGCAGCTTATATAGCGGGGCTAGCACAGATACGCAGTATTTT
TRBV20-1	TRBD1	TRBJ1-1	NA	CSARQGAHTEAFF	TGCAGTGCTAGACAGGGGGCCCACACTGAAGCTTTCTTT
TRBV12-3/TRBV12-4	TRBD1	TRBJ1-5	few	CASSSDRGVLYSNQPQHF	TGTGCCAGCAGCTCCGACAGGGGTGTCTTATATAGCAATCAGCCCCAGCATTTT
TRBV20-1	NA	TRBJ2-5	few	CSASPGVFQETQYF	TGCAGTGCTAGCCCGGGGGTATTCCAAGAGACCCAGTACTTC
TRBV4-1	TRBD1	TRBJ1-2	few	CASSFRGQGENYGYTF	TGCGCCAGCAGCTTCAGGGGCCAGGGGGAAAACTATGGCTACACCTTC
TRBV6-5	NA	TRBJ2-2	many	CASSLTGELFF	TGTGCCAGCAGTCTCACCGGGGAGCTGTTTTTT
TRBV29-1	NA	TRBJ2-6	many	CSVGTTGANVLTF	TGCAGCGTAGGGACGACTGGGGCCAACGTCCTGACTTTC
TRBV18	NA	TRBJ1-6	NA	CASSPSRGRDNSPLHF	TGTGCCAGCTCTCCTTCCCGGGGGAGAGATAATTCACCCCTCCACTTT
TRBV12-3/TRBV12-4	NA	TRBJ1-1	NA	CASTPTGLTEAFF	TGTGCCAGCACCCCCACAGGGCTCACTGAAGCTTTCTTT
TRBV6-5	TRBD2	TRBJ2-1	few	CASRPPFSGGYNEQFF	TGTGCCAGCAGGCCACCTTTTAGCGGGGGGTACAATGAGCAGTTCTTC
TRBV7-9	TRBD1	TRBJ1-5	many	CASSPGQGDQPQHF	TGTGCCAGCAGCCCAGGACAGGGAGATCAGCCCCAGCATTTT
TRBV5-5	NA	TRBJ1-2	NA	CASSPGRIGGGYTF	TGTGCCAGCAGCCCGGGACGGATTGGAGGGGGCTACACCTTC
TRBV6-5	NA	TRBJ2-1	many	CASSYPAVEQFF	TGTGCCAGCAGTTACCCGGCCGTTGAGCAGTTCTTC
TRBV9	TRBD1	TRBJ2-1	few	CASSPGQGNNEQFF	TGTGCCAGCAGTCCCGGACAGGGGAACAATGAGCAGTTCTTC
TRBV7-2	NA	TRBJ2-3	many	CASSQRVVADTQYF	TGTGCCAGCAGCCAAAGGGTGGTCGCAGATACGCAGTATTTT
TRBV5-4	NA	TRBJ1-4	few	CASSLNLVPEKLFF	TGTGCCAGCAGCTTGAATTTGGTGCCCGAAAAACTGTTTTTT
TRBV6-5	TRBD1	TRBJ1-1	NA	CASSYHGTGTEAFF	TGTGCCAGCAGTTACCACGGGACAGGAACTGAAGCTTTCTTT
TRBV5-1	TRBD1	TRBJ2-1	few	CASSLAPGGYNEQFF	TGCGCCAGCAGCTTGGCCCCAGGGGGCTACAATGAGCAGTTCTTC
TRBV7-2	NA	TRBJ2-1	few	CASSLLPGPYNEQFF	TGTGCCAGCAGCTTATTGCCGGGCCCCTACAATGAGCAGTTCTTC
TRBV27	TRBD1	TRBJ1-2	few	CASSHNRGRGYTF	TGTGCCAGCAGTCACAACAGGGGTCGGGGCTACACCTTC
TRBV5-1	NA	TRBJ1-1	few	CASSFENTEAFF	TGCGCCAGCAGCTTTGAGAACACTGAAGCTTTCTTT
TRBV12-3/TRBV12-4	NA	TRBJ2-4	many	CASSPGPGNIQYF	TGTGCCAGCAGCCCCGGCCCGGGGAACATTCAGTACTTC
TRBV5-1	TRBD2	TRBJ2-1	medium-sized	CASSPLPGGQNEQFF	TGCGCCAGCAGCCCGCTCCCGGGGGGGCAGAATGAGCAGTTCTTC
TRBV7-2	TRBD2	TRBJ2-5	many	CASSLREQETQYF	TGTGCCAGCAGCCTGCGGGAGCAAGAGACCCAGTACTTC
TRBV29-1	TRBD1	TRBJ1-5	NA	CSVVQGDQPQHF	TGCAGCGTTGTTCAGGGGGATCAGCCCCAGCATTTT
TRBV10-2	NA	TRBJ2-1	few	CATGPTGGEQFF	TGCGCCACCGGGCCCACGGGTGGTGAGCAGTTCTTC
TRBV5-1	NA	TRBJ1-2	NA	CASSLDPGAYGYTF	TGCGCCAGCAGCTTGGATCCCGGGGCCTATGGCTACACCTTC
TRBV11-2	NA	TRBJ2-5	NA	CATPGPGGETQYF	TGTGCCACCCCGGGACCTGGCGGAGAGACCCAGTACTTC
TRBV7-2	NA	TRBJ1-1	few	CASSLEAGNTEAFF	TGTGCCAGCAGCTTAGAGGCAGGAAACACTGAAGCTTTCTTT
TRBV7-9	NA	TRBJ1-6	many	CASSLGEGYSPLHF	TGTGCCAGCAGCTTAGGGGAAGGTTATTCACCCCTCCACTTT
TRBV7-2	NA	TRBJ1-6	NA	CASSLVYREDTTLHF	TGTGCCAGCAGCTTAGTCTACCGGGAGGATACAACCCTCCACTTT
TRBV7-9	NA	TRBJ1-5	NA	CASSSPLSGQPQHF	TGTGCCAGCAGCTCGCCCCTCTCGGGGCAGCCCCAGCATTTT
TRBV6-2/TRBV6-3	TRBD1	TRBJ2-1	NA	CASTARTGDRPFF	TGTGCCAGCACCGCCCGGACAGGGGATCGGCCGTTCTTC
TRBV24-1	NA	TRBJ2-1	many	CATSDYGSANNEQFF	TGTGCCACCAGTGATTATGGCTCAGCTAACAATGAGCAGTTCTTC
TRBV7-2	NA	TRBJ1-4	few	CASSSFPNSRIEKLFF	TGTGCCAGCAGCTCCTTCCCTAATTCGAGAATTGAAAAACTGTTTTTT
TRBV5-4	TRBD1	TRBJ2-7	many	CASSLPGQGLYEQYF	TGTGCCAGCAGCCTTCCGGGACAGGGGCTTTACGAGCAGTACTTC
TRBV20-1	TRBD1	TRBJ1-5	many	CSAAETGGISNQPQHF	TGCAGTGCGGCTGAGACAGGGGGGATTAGCAATCAGCCCCAGCATTTT
TRBV3-1	NA	TRBJ1-5	NA	CASSQGEVWQPQHF	TGTGCCAGCAGCCAAGGGGAGGTCTGGCAGCCCCAGCATTTT
TRBV5-6	NA	TRBJ2-2	NA	CASSPLAGELFF	TGTGCCAGCAGCCCACTGGCAGGGGAGCTGTTTTTT
TRBV10-3	NA	TRBJ1-3	many	CAIGGVAGNTIYF	TGTGCCATCGGAGGTGTCGCTGGAAACACCATATATTTT
TRBV20-1	TRBD1	TRBJ2-3	NA	CSAPGTGNTDTQYF	TGCAGTGCTCCCGGGACAGGTAACACAGATACGCAGTATTTT
TRBV29-1	TRBD2	TRBJ2-3	NA	CSADPSGGPYTQYF	TGCAGCGCCGACCCTAGCGGGGGACCCTATACGCAGTATTTT